The 14 T cell receptor beta chains reported below all come from one sample, sequenced in a study of blood T cell repertoires in COVID-19. Clones were sequenced by immunoSEQ multiplex PCR, and TCRdb holds only the in-frame ones, with some missing. The profile shows some 180,000 clones, 70% to 90% of them singletons. The sequencing input was peripheral blood. The origin of the receptors is a man aged 50 or older with COVID-19, enrolled during active disease.

In this sample, this clone turned up a few times. The chain is built from TRBV6-1 and TRBJ2-3; perhaps TRBD1 as D (6 bases). Trimming pared 0 bases from V and 6 bases from J, leaving 19 bases between. This CDR3 contains 17 residues. Germline V gene sequence: CDR1 MNHNS, CDR2 SASEGT. CDR3 amino acids: CASSEAHGGPGRDTQYF. The CDR3 nucleotides are TGTGCCAGCAGTGAAGCGCATGGGGGCCCCGGCCGGGATACGCAGTATTTT.

This rearrangement joins TRBV7-9 to TRBJ1-2, with TRBD1 matching over 8 bases. Per the germline V gene, CDR1 is SEHNR and CDR2 is FQNEAQ (reference sequence). After removal of 8 bases from V and 2 bases from J, the junction contained 4 bases not matched to a gene. The CDR3 is 13 residues long. This CDR3 is CASGRTGNYGYTF. In nucleotides, the CDR3 is TGTGCCAGCGGTCGGACAGGGAACTATGGCTACACCTTC.

The DNA of the CDR3 is TGTGCCTGGACGGGGTGGAACACTGAAGCTTTCTTT. This encodes CAWTGWNTEAFF. The rearrangement joins TRBV30 to TRBJ1-1; no clear D gene. V gave up 4 bases and J gave up 1 base, with 7 bases separating them. CDR3 length equals 12 residues. Germline CDR1 GTSNPN, CDR2 SVGIG (reference sequence).

The chain is built from TRBV6-1 and TRBJ2-2; TRBD1 aligns across 9 bases. This CDR3 comprises 16 residues. Germline loops: CDR1 MNHNS, CDR2 SASEGT. The junction had 7 bases not matched to a gene; V was cut back by 4 bases and J by 4 bases. CDR3: CASSGRGQGVTGELFF. CDR3 in DNA: TGTGCCAGCAGTGGACGGGGACAGGGAGTCACCGGGGAGCTGTTTTTT.

The chain is built from TRBV9 and TRBJ2-1; D perhaps matches TRBD2 (5 bases). Germline loops: CDR1 SGDLS, CDR2 YYNGEE. The ends were cut back, 2 bases at V and 6 bases at J, with 15 bases in the middle. CDR3 length equals 15 residues. CDR3 loop: CASSVSGSDGNEQFF. CDR3 in DNA: TGTGCCAGCAGCGTCTCGGGATCAGATGGCAATGAGCAGTTCTTC.

Comment on this clone: Sequence at one end of the junction differs from germline and may be a read error. CDR3 amino acids: CASSPGLAGGVVEQYF. The CDR3 nucleotides read TGTGCTAGCAGCCCCGGACTAGCGGGAGGGGTGGTCGAGCAGTACTTC. The V gene is TRBV7-7, the J gene TRBJ2-7; 15 bases line up with TRBD2. The CDR3 length is 16 residues. The V gene's germline CDR1 is SSHAT and CDR2 FNYEAQ (reference sequence).

The gene calls are TRBV11-1 and TRBJ1-2, with 7 bases lining up with TRBD1. V gave up 3 bases and J gave up 7 bases; unmatched junction bases: 8. This CDR3 region has 14 residues. Germline V CDR1 and CDR2: SGHAT, FQDESV (reference sequence). CDR3 in amino acids: CASSFEGAGRGYTF. CDR3 sequence (DNA): TGTGCCAGCAGCTTCGAGGGGGCCGGTCGTGGCTACACCTTC.

This clone has a handful of counts. The rearrangement uses TRBV6-1 and TRBJ2-3; a possible D gene is TRBD2 (5 bases). Germline-derived CDR1 and CDR2 are MNHNS and SASEGT. The CDR3 runs 15 residues. V was pared by 1 base and J by 2 bases, with 10 bases between. The CDR3 sequence: CASSEGLAHTDTQYF. The CDR3 coding sequence is TGTGCCAGCAGTGAAGGGCTAGCCCACACAGATACGCAGTATTTT.

The V gene is TRBV4-2, the J gene TRBJ2-2; 9 bases fit TRBD1. The CDR3 covers 16 residues. V lost 4 bases and J lost 2; bases outside the gene matches: 5. CDR1 is LGHNA, CDR2 YNFKEQ, per germline. The CDR3 DNA is TGTGCCAGCAGCCGAACAGGGGGCATTAACACCGGGGAGCTGTTTTTT. Translation: CASSRTGGINTGELFF.

This clone appeared once. The chain couples TRBV7-9 to TRBJ1-1; D gene uncertain. Trimming stripped 4 bases from V and 4 bases from J, with 7 bases between. The CDR3 runs to 12 residues. Germline V gene lookup returns CDR1 SEHNR and CDR2 FQNEAQ (reference sequence). The CDR3 coding sequence is TGTGCCAGCAGCTCCACGGTCACTGAAGCTTTCTTT. Translation: CASSSTVTEAFF.

The chain couples TRBV19 to TRBJ1-2; 7 positions agree with TRBD1. Germline V gene sequence: CDR1 LNHDA, CDR2 SQIVND (reference sequence). V lost 7 bases and J lost 1; bases outside the gene matches: 3. The CDR3 is made up of 13 amino acids. This CDR3 is CASTRDSNYGYTF. The CDR3 coding sequence is TGTGCCAGTACTAGGGACAGTAACTATGGCTACACCTTC.

This clone was recorded a few times. The chain employs TRBV27 and TRBJ2-1, with no clear D. The CDR3 runs to 11 residues. Germline CDR1 and CDR2: MNHEY and SMNVEV (reference sequence). V gave up 6 bases and J gave up 5 bases, with 5 bases separating them. CDR3 coding DNA: TGTGCCAGCAGCCCTCACAATGAGCAGTTCTTC. Translating gives CASSPHNEQFF.

This clone has a handful of counts. The chain joins TRBV19 to TRBJ2-7; tentative D call: TRBD1 (5 bases). The CDR3 totals 15 residues. The V and J ends lost 3 bases and 0 bases respectively, with 12 bases between them. CDR1 is LNHDA and CDR2 is SQIVND in the germline V gene (reference sequence). CDR3 amino acids: CASSIGQGISYEQYF. As DNA, the CDR3 is TGTGCCAGTAGTATCGGGCAGGGCATCTCCTACGAGCAGTACTTC. The full variable domain, in which reference TRBV19 and TRBJ2-7 provide the parts outside the CDR3, is DGGITQSPKYLFRKEGQNVTLSCEQNLNHDAMYWYRQDPGQGLRLIYYSQIVNDFQKGDIAEGYSVSREKKESFPLTVTSAQKNPTAFYLCASSIGQGISYEQYFGPGTRLTVT.

V is TRBV7-9 and J is TRBJ1-1; possibly TRBD1 for D (5 bases). CDR3 size: 15 residues. Germline values: CDR1 SEHNR, CDR2 FQNEAQ (reference sequence). V was cut by 5 bases and J by 4 bases, with 17 bases left in between. The DNA of the CDR3 is TGTGCCAGCAGCGCGGACCCTCAGGGTAGCACTGAAGCTTTCTTT. The encoded protein is CASSADPQGSTEAFF.